A single sample is the source of the 2 T cell receptor beta chains below, sequenced in a study of CD8 T cells in Susac syndrome. The RNA, about 0.45 to 1 ug, was put through reverse transcription using random hexamers. TCRdb called the immunoSEQ multiplex PCR reads again in MiXCR, with one record for every CDR3 protein. The data show 150,000 to 200,000 distinct CDR3 sequences, over 85% seen once. Sequencing was carried out using CD4+ T cells from PBMCs. The receptors here all came from a human donor in good health.

The gene calls are TRBV4-2 and TRBJ2-4; D might be TRBD2 (5 bases). The length of the CDR3 is 14 residues. Germline V gives CDR1 LGHNA, CDR2 YNFKEQ. V was cut by 1 base and J by 8 bases, with 12 bases left in between. The DNA for the CDR3 is TGTGCCAGCAGCCAAGGGACCCAAGCGGACATTCAGTACTTC. It is translated as CASSQGTQADIQYF.

The rearrangement uses TRBV9 and TRBJ2-3; the D is unclear. The germline V gene encodes CDR1 SGDLS and CDR2 YYNGEE. The CDR3 covers 14 residues. Trimming shortened V by 7 bases and J by 3 bases, and 15 bases separated the two germline ends. CDR3 nucleotides: TGTGCCAGCGGCATCAGTACTTTTACAGATACGCAGTATTTT. Amino acids: CASGISTFTDTQYF.